A selection of T cell receptor beta chains follows, all from one sample in a study of blood T cell repertoires in COVID-19. Sequencing was performed with immunoSEQ multiplex PCR; in TCRdb, only in-frame clones are kept and a portion is missing. The sample has around 36,000 clones; almost 85% are singletons. Sequencing was carried out using peripheral blood. The source of these receptors is a man older than 75 with active or convalescent COVID-19. Both conserved end residues are part of each CDR3. The D gene is left open where the match is weak. Size values are once, few and many counts, or a class for expanded clones, and some rows have none.

DNA,CDR3,V,length,D,J,size
TGTGCCAGCAGTCTGGGGGGGGCGAACACCGGGGAGCTGTTTTTT,CASSLGGANTGELFF,TRBV7-8,15,TRBD2,TRBJ2-2,NA
TGTGCCAGCAGACAAGGGACTAGCGGTAGGGACGAGCAGTACTTC,CASRQGTSGRDEQYF,TRBV3-1/TRBV3-2,15,TRBD2,TRBJ2-7,NA
TGCGCCAGCAGCCAAGAGCTCGCCGGGACAGGGTTCCATGAGCAGTTCTTC,CASSQELAGTGFHEQFF,TRBV4-3,17,TRBD1,TRBJ2-1,NA
TGTGCCACCAGTGAACCGGACAGATCGTCCGGCTACACCTTC,CATSEPDRSSGYTF,TRBV24-1,14,NA,TRBJ1-2,NA
TGTGCCAGCAGTTTGGACTACCCGCTCCCCTACGAGCAGTACTTC,CASSLDYPLPYEQYF,TRBV7-2,15,NA,TRBJ2-7,NA
TGTGCCAGCAGTTACTCGGGGACAGGGGGCACTGAAGCTTTCTTT,CASSYSGTGGTEAFF,TRBV6-5,15,TRBD1,TRBJ1-1,NA
TGTGCCAGCACCCCCAGCGCGAACACTGAAGCTTTCTTT,CASTPSANTEAFF,TRBV14,13,NA,TRBJ1-1,NA
TGCGCCAGCAGCCAAGTCCCGACTAGCGGGGCTTACGAGCAGTACTTC,CASSQVPTSGAYEQYF,TRBV4-1,16,TRBD2,TRBJ2-7,NA
TGTGCCAGCAGCTTAGAACAGAATGAAAAACTGTTTTTT,CASSLEQNEKLFF,TRBV7-9,13,NA,TRBJ1-4,NA
TGTGCCAGCAGCACCCGGGACTTTCTGAGCTCCTACAATGAGCAGTTCTTC,CASSTRDFLSSYNEQFF,TRBV14,17,NA,TRBJ2-1,NA
TGCGCCAGCAGCATAGGGACAGGGAATGGCTACACCTTC,CASSIGTGNGYTF,TRBV5-1,13,TRBD1,TRBJ1-2,few
TGTGCCACCAGCAGAGATTCGACAGAAGGCTACACCTTC,CATSRDSTEGYTF,TRBV15,13,NA,TRBJ1-2,NA
TGTGCCAGCAGCCGTGGACAGGGGGCCTACGAGCAGTACTTC,CASSRGQGAYEQYF,TRBV7-2,14,TRBD1,TRBJ2-7,few
TGTGCCAGTAGTATGAGGCAGGGGGGCTCTATTAGTGGCTACACCTTC,CASSMRQGGSISGYTF,TRBV19,16,TRBD1,TRBJ1-2,NA
TGTGCCAGCAGCTACCCTAGCGCTAGCTCCTACAATGAGCAGTTCTTC,CASSYPSASSYNEQFF,TRBV5-4,16,NA,TRBJ2-1,NA
TGTGCCAGCAGCGACACAGGGGGCCGTGGCTACACCTTC,CASSDTGGRGYTF,TRBV11-3,13,TRBD1,TRBJ1-2,once
TGTGCCAGCAGCTTTTATGGAGCGGGAGATAGTGAGCAGTACTTC,CASSFYGAGDSEQYF,TRBV7-8,15,TRBD2,TRBJ2-7,NA
TGTGCCAGCAGTTTATTCAGGGCAGAGACCCAGTACTTC,CASSLFRAETQYF,TRBV27,13,NA,TRBJ2-5,NA
TGTGCCAGCAGACGCGGGAGGGCTTCCGAGACCCAGTACTTC,CASRRGRASETQYF,TRBV6-5,14,TRBD2,TRBJ2-5,NA
TGTGCCAGCAGCTTAGGCGACAGGGGACTCACTGGAAACACCATATATTTT,CASSLGDRGLTGNTIYF,TRBV7-6,17,TRBD1,TRBJ1-3,NA
TGTGCCAGCACCCAAGGAGGGACAGGGCCAAACTATGGCTACACCTTC,CASTQGGTGPNYGYTF,TRBV28,16,TRBD1,TRBJ1-2,NA
TGTGCCAGCAGTTGGGCAGCAAATGAAAAACTGTTTTTT,CASSWAANEKLFF,TRBV6-5,13,NA,TRBJ1-4,NA
TGCGCCAGCAGCCCTGGGGGGGGCGGCACAGATACGCAGTATTTT,CASSPGGGGTDTQYF,TRBV4-3,15,NA,TRBJ2-3,NA
TGCGCCAGCAGCCTTGGCCCCAGTAACACTGAAGCTTTCTTT,CASSLGPSNTEAFF,TRBV4-1,14,NA,TRBJ1-1,NA
TGTGCCAGCACCAAACAGTTCGGCTCCTACAATGAGCAGTTCTTC,CASTKQFGSYNEQFF,TRBV4-2,15,NA,TRBJ2-1,NA
TGTGCCAGCCGATTGGGACTATCCTCCTACAATGAGCAGTTCTTC,CASRLGLSSYNEQFF,TRBV6-6,15,TRBD2,TRBJ2-1,NA
TGTGCCAGCAGCCCCCCTAGCGGGCCCTTCCAAGAGACCCAGTACTTC,CASSPPSGPFQETQYF,TRBV27,16,TRBD2,TRBJ2-5,NA
TGTGCCAGCAGCGTAGGGGCTAGCGAGGCCCGGGAGCTGTTTTTT,CASSVGASEARELFF,TRBV9,15,NA,TRBJ2-2,once
TGTGCTAGTGGTTTGAGGGGTAATGAAAAACTGTTTTTT,CASGLRGNEKLFF,TRBV12-5,13,NA,TRBJ1-4,few
TGTGCCAGCAGTATTTCGCGGGAGGCAAACAATGAGCAGTTCTTC,CASSISREANNEQFF,TRBV19,15,TRBD2,TRBJ2-1,NA
TGTGCCAGCAGTACGCAGGGGGGACGAAACATCGGGGAGCTGTTTTTT,CASSTQGGRNIGELFF,TRBV6-2/TRBV6-3,16,NA,TRBJ2-2,NA
TGTGCCAGCAGCTTAACTGGGACGGTCGGGAGTTCACCCCTCCACTTT,CASSLTGTVGSSPLHF,TRBV27,16,NA,TRBJ1-6,NA
TGCAGTGCTAGTCCGCCTAGCGGGAGGGTCTTACCCACAGATACGCAGTATTTT,CSASPPSGRVLPTDTQYF,TRBV20-1,18,TRBD2,TRBJ2-3,NA
TGTGCCAGCAGTGGGACTAGCGGGAGCTCTGGGGCCAACGTCCTGACTTTC,CASSGTSGSSGANVLTF,TRBV2,17,TRBD2,TRBJ2-6,few
TGTGCCAGTAGTGGGACAGGGGGTTTAACACCCCTCCACTTT,CASSGTGGLTPLHF,TRBV19,14,TRBD1,TRBJ1-6,few
TGTGCCAGCAGAGCCGGGTGGGGAGCTCGCACAGATACGCAGTATTTT,CASRAGWGARTDTQYF,TRBV5-5,16,NA,TRBJ2-3,NA
TGTGCCAGCAGTTACAACAGGGGACCGCTGGGCGGCTACACCTTC,CASSYNRGPLGGYTF,TRBV6-2/TRBV6-3,15,TRBD1,TRBJ1-2,NA
TGTGCCAGCAGTCGGGACAGGGACTACGAGCAGTACTTC,CASSRDRDYEQYF,TRBV6-1,13,TRBD1,TRBJ2-7,once
TGTGCCAGCAGCTCCCTAGGGCGGGCCGGGGAGCTGTTTTTT,CASSSLGRAGELFF,TRBV11-3,14,NA,TRBJ2-2,NA
TGTGCCACCAGTGCCGCCGGCGGGAGGGCCACAGATACGCAGTATTTT,CATSAAGGRATDTQYF,TRBV24-1,16,TRBD2,TRBJ2-3,NA
TGCGCCAGCAGCCAAGTAGCGGCAAGCTCCTACAATGAGCAGTTCTTC,CASSQVAASSYNEQFF,TRBV4-3,16,NA,TRBJ2-1,NA
TGCGCCAGCAGCCAAGCCCCTGCGAGCGGGAGGGCCGATAATGAGCAGTTCTTC,CASSQAPASGRADNEQFF,TRBV4-3,18,TRBD2,TRBJ2-1,NA
TGTGCCAGCAGTTGGTCCATCGGACAGGGCGAGTACAATGAGCAGTTCTTC,CASSWSIGQGEYNEQFF,TRBV28,17,TRBD1,TRBJ2-1,NA
TGTGCCAGCAGCTTCTCACGTATGCGTACAGATACGCAGTATTTT,CASSFSRMRTDTQYF,TRBV7-3,15,NA,TRBJ2-3,NA
TGTGCCAGCAGTTTTGTGACTATCAATGAGCAGTTCTTC,CASSFVTINEQFF,TRBV6-2/TRBV6-3,13,NA,TRBJ2-1,NA
TGCGCCAGCAGCCCTAGGAGTAACTATGGCTACACCTTC,CASSPRSNYGYTF,TRBV5-1,13,NA,TRBJ1-2,NA
TGTGCCAGCAGCCCACAAAGAACAGGGTTTGGCGCCGGGGAGCTGTTTTTT,CASSPQRTGFGAGELFF,TRBV7-9,17,NA,TRBJ2-2,NA
TGTGCCAGCAGTTACCCGACCGGGACAGGGAGTTACGAGCAGTACTTC,CASSYPTGTGSYEQYF,TRBV6-2/TRBV6-3,16,TRBD1,TRBJ2-7,NA
TGTGCCAGCAGTTTGTTGGGGCGAAATGGCTACACCTTC,CASSLLGRNGYTF,TRBV28,13,NA,TRBJ1-2,NA
TGTGCCAGTAGTAGGAGCGGGACGCCCGCTGGGGAGCAGTACTTC,CASSRSGTPAGEQYF,TRBV19,15,TRBD2,TRBJ2-7,NA
TGTGCCAGCAGCTTAGACAGGGGAATCGAGACCCAGTACTTC,CASSLDRGIETQYF,TRBV7-2,14,TRBD1,TRBJ2-5,NA
TGTGCCAGCAGCCGGACTAGCGGGAGCGTGACAGATACGCAGTATTTT,CASSRTSGSVTDTQYF,TRBV14,16,TRBD2,TRBJ2-3,NA